This T cell receptor beta chain is drawn from a study of Graves' ophthalmopathy and Graves' hyperthyroidism. This clonotype was recorded many times. Its antigen is unidentified. Only newly diagnosed hyperthyroidism patients aged 18 to 65, with under 2 months' duration, were enrolled. None of the included patients had other autoimmune diseases, uncontrolled infections, pregnancy or lactation, as these led to exclusion. It was on clinical symptoms, serum thyroxine, TRAb, thyroid ultrasound and orbital computed tomography that diagnosis relied. RNA transcripts served as template for amplifying TCR beta CDR3 sequences. The authors performed first-round RT-PCR with HTBI primers and then a second-round multiplex PCR. TCRdb re-called the multiplex PCR reads with MiXCR, one entry per CDR3 protein. This table has around 520,000 distinct CDR3 sequences, under 40% appearing once. Findings of the study overall: Blood was where most expanded thyroid clonotypes above 0.001 frequency also turned up.

Germline loops: CDR1 SGHNT, CDR2 YYREEE (reference sequence). CDR3 length: 14 amino acids. V was clipped by 6 bases and J by 3 bases, with 15 bases between them. This TCR came from an adult man with Graves' hyperthyroidism. The rearrangement joins TRBV5-4 to TRBJ1-1, with unresolved D. The specimen sequenced was peripheral blood or thyroid tissue (not recorded which). CDR3 protein: CASTPSPTDTEAFF. DNA for the CDR3: TGTGCCAGCACCCCGTCTCCGACGGACACTGAAGCTTTCTTT. The variable domain in full, with the rest retrieved from reference TRBV5-4 and TRBJ1-1, is ETGVTQSPTHLIKTRGQQVTLRCSSQSGHNTVSWYQQALGQGPQFIFQYYREEENGRGNFPPRFSGLQFPNYSSELNVNALELDDSALYLCASTPSPTDTEAFFGQGTRLTVV.